Shown below are 17 T cell receptor beta chains from a single sample sequenced in a study of STAT5B mutations in CD4+ large granular lymphocyte leukemia. Sequencing was performed with immunoSEQ multiplex PCR; in TCRdb, only in-frame clones are kept and a portion is missing. This table has approximately 40,000 clones, approximately 80% appearing once. Material for sequencing was CD4+ T cells from blood buffy coats. These receptors were collected from a human donor in good health.

The genes are TRBV27 and TRBJ2-7, with 9 positions matching TRBD1. Germline V gene lookup returns CDR1 MNHEY and CDR2 SMNVEV (reference sequence). The length of the CDR3 is 15 residues. V gave up 5 bases and J gave up 2 bases; unmatched junction bases: 7. The CDR3 coding sequence is TGTGCCAGCAGTCCTCGACAGGGGGTTCCCTACGAGCAGTACTTC. As protein: CASSPRQGVPYEQYF.

A single count supports this clone. This chain uses TRBV19 with TRBJ2-7; the match to TRBD2 covers 13 bases. The CDR3 covers 16 residues. Germline CDR1 is LNHDA and CDR2 is SQIVND (reference sequence). J lost 6 bases, V lost 5 bases, and 10 bases had no gene match. CDR3 in amino acids: CASSAWTSGSSSEQYF. In nucleotides, the CDR3 is TGTGCCAGTAGTGCCTGGACTAGCGGGAGTTCGTCCGAGCAGTACTTC.

The V call is TRBV18, the J call TRBJ2-3, with D uncertain. V gave up 0 bases and J gave up 4 bases, with 11 bases separating them. The CDR3 length is 15 residues. Germline CDR1 and CDR2: KGHSH and LQKENI. CDR3 residues: CASSPPIGASDTQYF. CDR3 coding DNA: TGTGCCAGCTCACCACCGATTGGCGCTTCAGATACGCAGTATTTT.

This clone has just a few counts. The chain carries TRBV7-8 and TRBJ1-1; TRBD1 aligns across 8 bases. The CDR3 spans 15 residues. Unmatched junction bases numbered 0, after V lost 0 bases and J lost 0 bases. Germline assignment: CDR1 SGHVS and CDR2 FQNEAQ. CDR3 DNA: TGTGCCAGCAGCTTAGCGGGACAGGTGAACACTGAAGCTTTCTTT. Protein sequence: CASSLAGQVNTEAFF.

This chain connects TRBV4-1 to TRBJ2-7, with D possibly being TRBD1 (5 bases). V was pared by 0 bases and J by 0 bases, with 12 bases between. CDR1 and CDR2 from the germline V gene are MGHRA and YSYEKL. The CDR3 spans 16 residues. CDR3 in amino acids: CASSQDLGLPSYEQYF. CDR3 DNA: TGCGCCAGCAGCCAAGATCTGGGGCTCCCCTCCTACGAGCAGTACTTC.

This chain links TRBV11-3 with TRBJ1-4; D is uncertain. The CDR3 runs 15 residues. Germline CDR1 SGHNT, CDR2 YENEEA. The V end was cut by 4 bases, the J end by 1 base, with 10 bases between. The CDR3 spells CASSSYLGTNEKLFF. CDR3 DNA: TGTGCCAGCAGCTCTTACTTGGGAACTAATGAAAAACTGTTTTTT.

CDR3 region: CSVGTSGGQDTQYF. For the CDR3, the DNA is TGCAGCGTTGGGACTAGCGGGGGGCAAGATACGCAGTATTTT. This sequence joins TRBV29-1 and TRBJ2-3; TRBD2 aligns across 14 bases. With 4 bases clipped from V and 5 bases from J, the junction kept 2 bases outside the gene matches. CDR3 size: 14 residues. From germline, CDR1 is SQVTM and CDR2 ANQGSEA.

The rearrangement joins TRBV7-2 to TRBJ2-2; 7 bases map to TRBD1. V shed 5 bases and J 5 bases; nucleotides not matched to a gene: 14. The CDR3 loop spans 17 amino acids. The germline CDR1 and CDR2 sequences are SGHTA and FQGNSA. For the CDR3, the DNA is TGTGCCAGCAGCCCTGGACAGGCTGGCTGGCAGACCGGGGAGCTGTTTTTT. It yields the protein CASSPGQAGWQTGELFF.

The chain has TRBV5-1 and TRBJ1-2; D is uncertain. CDR1 and CDR2 (germline): SGHRS, YFSETQ. Trimming removed 0 bases from V and 4 bases from J, with 10 bases in between. This CDR3 comprises 14 residues. CDR3 loop: CASSLAPDGYGYTF. CDR3 bases: TGCGCCAGCAGCTTGGCTCCGGACGGCTATGGCTACACCTTC.

The chain is built from TRBV27 and TRBJ2-7; D is ambiguous. Germline-derived CDR1 and CDR2 are MNHEY and SMNVEV (reference sequence). CDR3 length equals 14 residues. Trimming cost V 7 bases and J 1 base, with 14 bases left between them. The CDR3 sequence: CASKPQVWSYEQYF. The CDR3 DNA sequence: TGTGCCAGCAAGCCCCAAGTGTGGTCCTACGAGCAGTACTTC.

The rearrangement links TRBV7-2 to TRBJ2-7, with 13 bases identical to TRBD2. The CDR3 length is 15 residues. V shed 5 bases, J shed 5 bases, and the junction held 6 bases outside the gene matches. CDR1 SGHTA and CDR2 FQGNSA come from the germline V gene. The CDR3 nucleotides are TGTGCCAGCAGCAGACTAGCGGGAGGATTGGACGAGCAGTACTTC. Protein: CASSRLAGGLDEQYF.

V usage is TRBV10-3 and J usage is TRBJ2-7; D is possibly TRBD1 (6 bases). The germline V and J ends were trimmed by 6 bases and 3 bases, with 15 bases remaining between them. This CDR3 has 14 residues. The germline V gene has CDR1 ENHRY and CDR2 SYGVKD. CDR3 coding DNA: TGTGCCATCAGCACGAAACAGGGTAACTACGAGCAGTACTTC. Protein product: CAISTKQGNYEQYF.

With regard to this clone: No DNA is shown, since the ends of the CDR3 on it are uncertain; the CDR3 is the one TCRdb lists. V and J are TRBV6-1 and TRBJ1-1; TRBD1, the table's D call, was not compared with the DNA. The CDR3 is 13 amino acids in total, end residues counted. Germline CDR1 is MNHNS and CDR2 is SASEGT. The CDR3 loop is CASSSWGQGNPFF.

The table lists this clone with a count of one. This chain uses TRBV5-8 with TRBJ1-5; no reliable D call. This CDR3 is 14 amino acids long. The germline V gene has CDR1 SGHTS and CDR2 YDEGEE. The V end lost 4 bases, the J end lost 9 bases, and 17 bases lay between the germline ends. CDR3 amino acids: CASSPTRMSPPQHF. The CDR3 coding sequence is TGTGCCAGCAGCCCCACTCGTATGAGCCCGCCCCAGCATTTT.

The CDR3 loop is CSVGGSNQPQHF. The CDR3 coding sequence is TGCAGCGTTGGGGGGAGCAATCAGCCCCAGCATTTT. The V gene is TRBV29-1, the J gene TRBJ1-5; tentative D call: TRBD1 (5 bases). Per the germline V gene, CDR1 is SQVTM and CDR2 is ANQGSEA. Trimming took off 4 bases at V and 1 base at J, with 5 bases between the two ends. This CDR3 is built from 12 residues.

This rearrangement joins TRBV7-3 to TRBJ2-1; TRBD2 aligns across 7 bases. There are 18 residues in the CDR3. With 5 bases clipped from V and 4 bases from J, the junction kept 17 bases outside the gene matches. In germline, CDR1 is SGHTA, CDR2 FQGTGA. In DNA form, the CDR3 reads TGTGCCAGCAGCCTCACGGGACTACAGGATAAAATTTACAATGAGCAGTTCTTC. It yields the protein CASSLTGLQDKIYNEQFF.

This sequence joins TRBV2 and TRBJ2-1; D gene unclear. CDR3 length equals 13 residues. CDR1 and CDR2 (germline): SNHLY, FYNNEI. V was cut by 4 bases and J by 5 bases, with 9 bases left in between. As DNA, the CDR3 is TGTGCCAGCAGTGTTCGTAGGGACAATGAGCAGTTCTTC. Translating gives CASSVRRDNEQFF.